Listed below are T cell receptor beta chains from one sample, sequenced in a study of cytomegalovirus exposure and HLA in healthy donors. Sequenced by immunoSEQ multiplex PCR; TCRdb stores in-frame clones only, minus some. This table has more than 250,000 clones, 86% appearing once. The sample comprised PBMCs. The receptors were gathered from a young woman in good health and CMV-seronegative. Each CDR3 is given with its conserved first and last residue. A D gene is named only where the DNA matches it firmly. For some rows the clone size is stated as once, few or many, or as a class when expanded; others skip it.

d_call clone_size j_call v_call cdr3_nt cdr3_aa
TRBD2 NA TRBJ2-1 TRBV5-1 TGCGCCAGCAGCTTGGAGGTAGCGGGAGGGGTCAATGAGCAGTTCTTC CASSLEVAGGVNEQFF
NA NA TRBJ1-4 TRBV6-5 TGTGCCAGCAAGGTCGGGGGTTTTAATGAAAAACTGTTTTTT CASKVGGFNEKLFF
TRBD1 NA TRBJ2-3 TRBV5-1 TGCGCCAGCAGCTTGGAGGGCAGGGGGAATGGGGATACGCAGTATTTT CASSLEGRGNGDTQYF
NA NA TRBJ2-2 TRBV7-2 TGTGCCAGCAGCTTAGCGCTAATCAGGGGAACCATCGGGGAGCTGTTTTTT CASSLALIRGTIGELFF
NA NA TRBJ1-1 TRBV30 TGTGCCTGGAGTGTAGGGGGTATCGAAGCTTTCTTT CAWSVGGIEAFF
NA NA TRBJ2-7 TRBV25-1 TGTGCCAGCAACCCAGGACTCCCCTACGAGCAGTACTTC CASNPGLPYEQYF
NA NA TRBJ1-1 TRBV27 TGTGCCAGCAGACCCGGGGGTTACCCGGGGGGGAACACTGAAGCTTTCTTT CASRPGGYPGGNTEAFF
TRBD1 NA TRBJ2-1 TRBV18 TGTGCCAGCTCACCTAGGACAGGTCTAATGAATGAGCAGTTCTTC CASSPRTGLMNEQFF
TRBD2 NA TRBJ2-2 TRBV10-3 TGTGCCATCACCGGAGCGGGAGGGACAAACACCGGGGAGCTGTTTTTT CAITGAGGTNTGELFF
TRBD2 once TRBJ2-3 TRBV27 TGTGCCAGCAGTCTTTCCCGACTAGCGGGCACAGATACGCAGTATTTT CASSLSRLAGTDTQYF
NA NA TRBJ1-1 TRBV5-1 TGCGCCAGCCACAACGGCGGGGACACTGAAGCTTTCTTT CASHNGGDTEAFF
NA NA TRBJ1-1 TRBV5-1 TGCGCCAGCAGCTTGAAGGCGGACACTGAAGCTTTCTTT CASSLKADTEAFF
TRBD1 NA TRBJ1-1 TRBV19 TGTGCCAGTACTCCGGACAGGGGGAACACTGAAGCTTTCTTT CASTPDRGNTEAFF
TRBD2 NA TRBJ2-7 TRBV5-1 TGCGCCAGCAGCCAGACTAGCGGGAGTCTTTTTCCCGGCGAGCAGTACTTC CASSQTSGSLFPGEQYF
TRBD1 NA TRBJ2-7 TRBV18 TGTGCCAGCTCACCTGGGGCAGGGGGCAGGTACGAGCAGTACTTC CASSPGAGGRYEQYF
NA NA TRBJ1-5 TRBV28 TGTGCCAGCAGTTTCCCCTCAATCGGGACGACGGGGGGCAATCAGCCCCAGCATTTT CASSFPSIGTTGGNQPQHF
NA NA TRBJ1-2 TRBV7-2 TGTGCCAGCAGCCCCTCGAAAGGAGAGCCCTATGGCTACACCTTC CASSPSKGEPYGYTF
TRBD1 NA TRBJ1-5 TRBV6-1 TGTGCCAGCAGTGCGGGACAGGCTGAGAGGCCCCAGCATTTT CASSAGQAERPQHF
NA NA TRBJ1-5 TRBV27 TGTGCCAGCAGTTCCTCCGGGGGGGGACTTAGCAATCAGCCCCAGCATTTT CASSSSGGGLSNQPQHF
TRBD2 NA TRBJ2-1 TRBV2 TGTGCCAGCACGTTGACTAGCGGAGTCTACAATGAGCAGTTCTTC CASTLTSGVYNEQFF
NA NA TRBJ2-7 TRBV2 TGTGCCAGCAGTGAAGGGGGCAGGGGCTACGAGCAGTACTTC CASSEGGRGYEQYF
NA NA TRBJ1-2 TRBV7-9 TGTGCCAGCAGCCCCGGGATATATGGCTACACCTTC CASSPGIYGYTF
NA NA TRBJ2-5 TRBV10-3 TGTGCCATCAGTGAGTCGCGGGGGCCACCAGGATTAGAGACCCAGTACTTC CAISESRGPPGLETQYF
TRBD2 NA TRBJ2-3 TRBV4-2 TGTGCCAGCAGCCAAGGGACTAGCGGAACCCGCACAGATACGCAGTATTTT CASSQGTSGTRTDTQYF
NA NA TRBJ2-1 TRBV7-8 TGTGCCAGCAGCGCGCGCGTCGACAGCTACAATGAGCAGTTCTTC CASSARVDSYNEQFF
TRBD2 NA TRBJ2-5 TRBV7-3 TGTGCCAGCAGGGGAATGGAGCGGGAGGCGTACCAAGAGACCCAGTACTTC CASRGMEREAYQETQYF
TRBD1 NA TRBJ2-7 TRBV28 TGTGCCAGCAGTTTCATGGACAGGAACTACGAGCAGTACTTC CASSFMDRNYEQYF
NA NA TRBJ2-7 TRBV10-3 TGTGCCACCCGACACTTAGGGGGAGACTACGAGCAGTACTTC CATRHLGGDYEQYF
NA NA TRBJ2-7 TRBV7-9 TGTGCCAGCAGCCCCTATACCCCGACCGGGATCGCTTTC CASSPYTPTGIAF
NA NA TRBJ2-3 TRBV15 TGTGCCACCAGCAGCAACGGCAGGGGGAGGAACACAGATACGCAGTATTTT CATSSNGRGRNTDTQYF
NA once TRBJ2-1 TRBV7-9 TGTGCCAGCAGCTTAGGGGGGGTTTACAATGAGCAGTTCTTC CASSLGGVYNEQFF
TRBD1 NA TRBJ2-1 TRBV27 TGTGCCAGCAGCAGGGGGCTTGAGCAGTTCTTC CASSRGLEQFF
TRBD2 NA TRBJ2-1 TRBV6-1 TGTGCCAGCAGTGAAAACCTAGCGGGGCCCCAAATGGAGCAGTTCTTC CASSENLAGPQMEQFF
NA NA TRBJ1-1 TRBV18 TGTGCCAGCTCACCAGGGGAGTGGAACACTGAAGCTTTCTTT CASSPGEWNTEAFF
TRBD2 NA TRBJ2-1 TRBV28 TGTGCCAGCAAAGAAGGACTAGTCTCATACAATGAGCAGTTCTTC CASKEGLVSYNEQFF
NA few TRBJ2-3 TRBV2 TGTGCCAGTGACTTGGCGTTAAGCACAGATACGCAGTATTTT CASDLALSTDTQYF
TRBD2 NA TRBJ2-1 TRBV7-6 TGTGCCAGCAGCACTAATCTAGCGGGAGGGCCCCGAGAGCAGTTCTTC CASSTNLAGGPREQFF
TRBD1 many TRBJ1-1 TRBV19 TGTGCCAGTAGCCCGACAGGGGCAAACACTTTCCTGAACACTGAAGCTTTCTTT CASSPTGANTFLNTEAFF
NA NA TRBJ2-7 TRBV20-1 TGCAGTGCCGGGGTTCGGTACGAGCAGTACTTC CSAGVRYEQYF
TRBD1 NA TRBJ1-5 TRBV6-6 TGTGCCAGCAGTTACCTGGACAGGATGAATCAGCCCCAGCATTTT CASSYLDRMNQPQHF
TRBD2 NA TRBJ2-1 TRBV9 TGTGCCAGCAGCCCGTTTAGCGGGAGGGTTAATGAGCAGTTCTTC CASSPFSGRVNEQFF
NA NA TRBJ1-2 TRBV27 TGTGCCAGCAGTCCTAAGTGGGGGGGCGGGTTTGGCTACACCTTC CASSPKWGGGFGYTF
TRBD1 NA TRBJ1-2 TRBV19 TGTGCCAGTAGTCCGTGGGGACAGGGGGCTGAGGGCTACACCTTC CASSPWGQGAEGYTF
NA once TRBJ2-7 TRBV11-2 TGTGCCAGCACTTCTCTGACTGGCGAGCAGTACTTC CASTSLTGEQYF
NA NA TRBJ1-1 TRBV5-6 TGTGCCAGCAGCTTGTGGGAGGGCGGTTGGAACACTGAAGCTTTCTTT CASSLWEGGWNTEAFF